The source of this T cell receptor beta chain is a study of cytomegalovirus exposure and HLA in healthy donors. Study in general: HLA-typed donors were the source of tens of millions of unique TCRs held in an early data release. Study outcomes and limitations: Later analysis identified 15,000 to 20,000 TCR beta sequences associated with HLA alleles, using a false discovery rate threshold of 0.05. Certain sequence variants were highly shared and formed a cluster, and this cluster was likely a sequencing artifact.

The CDR3 has 15 residues. Germline values: CDR1 SQVTM, CDR2 ANQGSEA. With 1 base removed from V and 4 bases from J, the gap between germline ends came to 16 bases. Details on this clone: No antigen is known for it.

Those who donated were healthy bone marrow donors. The PCR contained 60 Vbeta and 13 Jbeta primers. The protocol was immunoSEQ multiplex PCR, while the TCRdb copy is restricted to in-frame clones and leaves out a portion. The sample has about 160,000 clones; around 76% are singletons. The chain joins TRBV29-1 to TRBJ1-1; D might be TRBD1 (5 bases). The sequence was collected from a girl aged 5-17 years in good health and CMV-seropositive. Sequenced input: PBMCs. In DNA form, the CDR3 reads TGCAGCGTTGAAGGAAGACAGTTTGTAGGCACTGAAGCTTTCTTT. This codes for CSVEGRQFVGTEAFF. Complete variable domain (other parts from reference TRBV29-1 and TRBJ1-1): SAVISQKPSRDICQRGTSLTIQCQVDSQVTMMFWYRQQPGQSLTLIATANQGSEATYESGFVIDKFPISRPNLTFSTLTVSNMSPEDSSIYLCSVEGRQFVGTEAFFGQGTRLTVV.